This TCR beta chain was observed in a study of blood T cell repertoires in COVID-19. As for the study in general: Material from acute and convalescent COVID-19 was sourced from the United States, Italy and Spain.

The participants were between about 18 and 90 years old and came from under 25 US areas. Measured with immunoSEQ multiplex PCR; TCRdb has only the in-frame clones, and not every one. This table has about 300,000 clones, approximately 91% appearing once. V dropped 7 bases and J dropped 10 bases, with 23 bases sitting between them. Germline V gives CDR1 SGDLS, CDR2 YYNGEE. The length of the CDR3 is 14 residues. What was sequenced was PBMCs or T cells enriched from blood (not recorded which). This receptor was taken from a woman aged 40-49 years who had recovered from COVID-19. V usage is TRBV9 and J usage is TRBJ1-1, with D hard to call. The CDR3 sequence is CASSAAGSTLRAFF. In DNA form, the CDR3 reads TGTGCCAGCTCCGCGGCGGGGAGTACATTGAGAGCTTTCTTT.